Below are 17 T cell receptor beta chains sequenced from a single sample in a study of cytomegalovirus exposure and HLA in healthy donors listed by TCRdb under 2017. Libraries were built with the immunoSEQ multiplex PCR assay. A mixture of 60 forward primers for TCR Vbeta segments and 13 reverse primers for TCR Jbeta segments was used in the multiplex PCR. Imported from immuneACCESS, the table was reduced by TCRdb to in-frame sequences with V and J called. These copies leave out some clones; in studies compared against another copy, an unresolved V gene accounts for under half, and the cause of the remainder is not known. In this sample the table shows about 120,000 clones, about 85% of which occur a single time. The ten largest make up approximately 0.22% of the sample. What was sequenced was PBMCs. All receptors derive from a man aged 50 or older in good health and CMV-seronegative.

The chain joins TRBV7-9 to TRBJ1-5; unclear D gene. Trimming cost V 2 bases and J 1 base, with 6 bases left between them. The CDR3 runs to 14 residues. Germline V CDR1 and CDR2: SEHNR, FQNEAQ (reference sequence). CDR3 nucleotides: TGTGCCAGCAGCTTACAGGCCAGCAATCAGCCCCAGCATTTT. Its translation: CASSLQASNQPQHF.

The chain couples TRBV25-1 to TRBJ1-1; D gene ambiguous. The CDR3 sequence is 13 residues long. Trimming stripped 6 bases from V and 5 bases from J, with 13 bases between. CDR1 is MGHDK, CDR2 SYGVNS, per germline. CDR3 protein: CASRSIGVTEAFF. The CDR3 nucleotides read TGTGCCAGCAGGTCCATCGGGGTAACTGAAGCTTTCTTT.

This chain connects TRBV29-1 to TRBJ1-1; the D is unclear. Germline CDR1 reads SQVTM; CDR2 reads ANQGSEA. This CDR3 region has 13 residues. Trimming removed 7 bases at V and 6 bases at J, with 18 bases between. CDR3 loop: CSAYMLDISEAFF. In nucleotides, the CDR3 is TGCAGCGCTTACATGCTAGATATATCTGAAGCTTTCTTT.

This clone was counted a few times. This rearrangement joins TRBV27 to TRBJ2-3; D uncertain. Trimming took off 6 bases at V and 2 bases at J, with 12 bases between the two ends. The length of the CDR3 is 14 residues. Per germline, CDR1 MNHEY and CDR2 SMNVEV (reference sequence). As DNA, the CDR3 is TGTGCCAGCAGGGCCAGGATTAACACAGATACGCAGTATTTT. Encoded protein: CASRARINTDTQYF.

The chain couples TRBV5-4 to TRBJ2-6; tentative D call: TRBD1 (6 bases). Deletions cut 1 base from V and 0 bases from J, with 20 bases between. The CDR3 has 20 residues. Germline loops: CDR1 SGHNT, CDR2 YYREEE (reference sequence). CDR3 sequence: CASSLTPRTVGFSGANVLTF. The DNA of the CDR3 is TGTGCCAGCAGCTTGACGCCGAGGACAGTCGGGTTCTCTGGGGCCAACGTCCTGACTTTC.

The J gene is TRBJ2-3, the V gene TRBV4-3; D gene uncertain. The germline gives CDR1 LGHNA, CDR2 YSLEER. This CDR3 spans 16 amino acids. Trimming pared 1 base from V and 2 bases from J, leaving 13 bases between. CDR3 residues: CASSQALASNTDTQYF. CDR3 DNA: TGCGCCAGCAGCCAAGCGCTCGCTTCTAACACAGATACGCAGTATTTT.

This rearrangement joins TRBV19 to TRBJ2-2; a weak D match, TRBD2 (6 bases). The CDR3 totals 15 residues. Germline CDR1 and CDR2: LNHDA and SQIVND (reference sequence). The V gene lost 3 bases and the J gene lost 6 bases, with 14 bases spanning the gap. The CDR3 spells CASSMLRGIAGELFF. The CDR3 region has the DNA TGTGCCAGTAGTATGCTCCGGGGGATAGCCGGGGAGCTGTTTTTT.

The table lists this clone with a count of one. V and J are TRBV6-1 and TRBJ2-7; weak D call: TRBD2 (5 bases). The CDR3 runs to 15 residues. V shed 8 bases and J shed 7 bases, with 24 bases lying between them. Germline V gene lookup returns CDR1 MNHNS and CDR2 SASEGT. CDR3 coding DNA: TGTGCCAGCCCTCCGGGTGGAGGAAAAATGGGGGAGCAGTACTTC. Translating it yields CASPPGGGKMGEQYF.

The chain uses TRBV13 and TRBJ2-6, with D perhaps TRBD2 (7 bases). Germline CDR1 and CDR2: PRHDT and FYEKMQ (reference sequence). This CDR3 contains 14 residues. The germline V and J ends were trimmed by 7 bases and 3 bases, with 10 bases remaining between them. CDR3 in DNA: TGTGCCAGCAAAAGGGGGGGTGGGGCCAACGTCCTGACTTTC. Translation: CASKRGGGANVLTF.

This chain connects TRBV7-9 to TRBJ1-1; tentatively, D is TRBD1 (5 bases). From germline, CDR1 is SEHNR and CDR2 FQNEAQ (reference sequence). Trimming stripped 1 base from V and 0 bases from J, with 15 bases between. The CDR3 covers 17 residues. CDR3 nucleotides: TGTGCCAGCAGCTTAGGCAGGGTGGCGCAAATGAACACTGAAGCTTTCTTT. Translating it yields CASSLGRVAQMNTEAFF.

The rearrangement joins TRBV7-9 to TRBJ1-1, with D unresolved. Germline loops: CDR1 SEHNR, CDR2 FQNEAQ (reference sequence). The CDR3 spans 15 residues. V was pared by 6 bases and J by 3 bases, with 17 bases between. DNA of the CDR3: TGTGCCAGCAGTTTCGCGGAGGTTGTGTACACTGAAGCTTTCTTT. Translation gives CASSFAEVVYTEAFF.

The chain has TRBV4-2 and TRBJ2-5, with 8 nucleotides matching TRBD2. V was clipped by 0 bases and J by 4 bases; unmatched bases: 1. The V gene's germline CDR1 is LGHNA and CDR2 YNFKEQ. The CDR3 extends over 14 amino acids. CDR3 coding DNA: TGTGCCAGCAGCCAAGACGGGGGGGGAGAGACCCAGTACTTC. Protein: CASSQDGGGETQYF.

This clone was counted only a few times. The rearrangement joins TRBV4-3 to TRBJ1-5; weak D call: TRBD1 (6 bases). Germline loops: CDR1 LGHNA, CDR2 YSLEER. V was shortened by 0 bases and J by 4 bases, with 13 bases between the two germline ends. The CDR3 runs to 16 residues. The CDR3 region is CASSQDRTDYNQPQHF. CDR3 sequence (DNA): TGCGCCAGCAGCCAAGATCGGACAGATTATAATCAGCCCCAGCATTTT.

The table lists this clone with a count of one. The chain couples TRBV7-2 to TRBJ1-2; 8 bases map to TRBD1. This CDR3 has 13 amino acids. V shed 2 bases, J shed 5 bases, and the junction held 1 base outside the gene matches. Germline V gene data show CDR1 as SGHTA and CDR2 as FQGNSA. The chain's CDR3 is CASSLNRGYGYTF. The DNA for the CDR3 is TGTGCCAGCAGCTTAAACAGGGGGTATGGCTACACCTTC.

CDR3 residues: CASSWGTDTEAFF. In DNA, the CDR3 is TGCGCCAGCAGCTGGGGGACAGACACTGAAGCTTTCTTT. The chain combines TRBV5-1 with TRBJ1-1; 7 bases match TRBD1. J gave up 3 bases and V 3 bases, and 2 bases lay outside the gene matches. The CDR3 is 13 amino acids. Germline CDR1 and CDR2: SGHRS and YFSETQ.

The J gene is TRBJ2-7, the V gene TRBV19; a weak D match, TRBD2 (5 bases). V lost 10 bases and J 4 bases, leaving 20 bases between the germline ends. The CDR3 sequence is 14 residues long. The germline gives CDR1 LNHDA, CDR2 SQIVND (reference sequence). The CDR3 nucleotides read TGTGCCACTAGGGCCCACTGCGAGGGTTACGAGCAGTACTTC. Translated: CATRAHCEGYEQYF.

The J gene is TRBJ2-3, the V gene TRBV7-2; 10 positions match TRBD2. The ends lost 1 base at V and 3 bases at J; junction bases unmatched: 4. From germline, CDR1 is SGHTA and CDR2 FQGNSA. This CDR3 comprises 16 residues. CDR3 bases: TGTGCCAGCAGCTTAGGAAGCGGGGGGGAGACAGATACGCAGTATTTT. It is translated as CASSLGSGGETDTQYF.